These T cell receptor beta chains were read from a single sample in a study of neurological immune-mediated disorders. One entry per CDR3 protein results from TCRdb running MiXCR on the 5' RACE reads. The repertoire consists of tens of thousands of distinct CDR3 sequences, with 4% occurring once and the leading ten covering around 2%. Sequences were obtained from CD4+ T cells from blood. The receptors come from a woman aged 40 to 50 with multiple sclerosis. CDR3s include the opening cysteine and the closing phenylalanine or tryptophan. A D gene is named only where the DNA matches it firmly. Rows may omit the clone size; those that give it use once, few, many or a size class.

J	D	size	V	CDR3	DNA
TRBJ1-5	.	many	TRBV5-1	CASSLAGNGQPQHF	TGCGCCAGCAGCTTGGCTGGGAACGGACAGCCCCAGCATTTT
TRBJ2-6	.	many	TRBV5-1	CASSLELPAGANVLTF	TGCGCCAGCAGCTTAGAACTCCCCGCTGGGGCCAACGTCCTGACTTTC
TRBJ1-6	TRBD1	few	TRBV20-1	CSVMDRGNSPLHF	TGCAGTGTTATGGACAGGGGTAATTCACCCCTCCACTTT
TRBJ2-7	TRBD2	many	TRBV10-3	CAISERSGGINEQYF	TGTGCCATCAGTGAGAGGTCCGGGGGGATAAACGAGCAGTACTTC
TRBJ1-1	.	many	TRBV29-1	CSITHGGGTEAFF	TGCAGCATCACCCACGGGGGGGGCACTGAAGCTTTCTTT
TRBJ1-6	.	many	TRBV7-9	CASSLTGHSPLHF	TGTGCCAGCAGCTTAACGGGTCATTCACCCCTCCACTTT
TRBJ2-5	.	many	TRBV12-3/TRBV12-4	CASSSSGTRETQYF	TGTGCCAGCAGTTCATCGGGGACGAGGGAGACCCAGTACTTC
TRBJ1-1	.	.	TRBV6-2/TRBV6-3	CASSYGFTEAFF	TGTGCCAGCAGTTACGGCTTTACTGAAGCTTTCTTT
TRBJ1-2	.	many	TRBV11-2	CASPAGSYGYTF	TGTGCCAGCCCCGCGGGGAGCTATGGCTACACCTTC
TRBJ1-1	TRBD1	few	TRBV11-2	CASSLRWGQANTEAFF	TGTGCCAGCAGCCTACGGTGGGGACAGGCGAACACTGAAGCTTTCTTT
TRBJ1-4	.	many	TRBV20-1	CSARLSGEKLFF	TGCAGTGCTAGACTTTCGGGTGAAAAACTGTTTTTT
TRBJ1-1	.	many	TRBV11-2	CASSLFAGRTEAFF	TGTGCCAGCAGCTTATTTGCAGGGAGGACTGAAGCTTTCTTT
TRBJ1-1	.	many	TRBV2	CASQTEQNTEAFF	TGTGCCAGTCAGACGGAACAGAACACTGAAGCTTTCTTT
TRBJ1-2	.	many	TRBV5-1	CASSSDGDYGYTF	TGCGCCAGCAGTTCAGACGGAGACTATGGCTACACCTTC
TRBJ1-2	TRBD1	many	TRBV29-1	CSAEALKTGNGYTF	TGCAGCGCCGAAGCCCTAAAGACAGGGAATGGCTACACCTTC
TRBJ2-5	.	many	TRBV7-2	CASSLVALRETQYF	TGTGCCAGCAGCTTAGTCGCGCTACGGGAGACCCAGTACTTC
TRBJ1-2	TRBD1	.	TRBV18	CASSLTGVDYGYTF	TGTGCCAGCTCACTGACAGGGGTGGACTATGGCTACACCTTC
TRBJ2-1	.	many	TRBV3-1	CASSQGTRLKQFF	TGTGCCAGCAGCCAGGGGACACGATTAAAGCAGTTCTTC
TRBJ2-4	.	many	TRBV5-1	CASSYDIAKNIQYF	TGCGCCAGCAGTTACGATATAGCCAAAAACATTCAGTACTTC
TRBJ2-3	.	many	TRBV29-1	CSVENWTDTQYF	TGCAGCGTTGAGAATTGGACAGATACGCAGTATTTT
TRBJ2-7	TRBD1	many	TRBV5-1	CASNTGTGTVSYEQYF	TGCGCCAGCAATACCGGCACTGGGACAGTCTCCTACGAGCAGTACTTC
TRBJ1-1	.	many	TRBV5-1	CASSDFGTVNTEAFF	TGCGCCAGCAGTGACTTCGGGACGGTGAACACTGAAGCTTTCTTT
TRBJ1-4	.	many	TRBV18	CASSPLLLGTSDEKLFF	TGTGCCAGCTCACCCCTACTTTTGGGAACATCAGATGAAAAACTGTTTTTT
TRBJ1-1	TRBD1	many	TRBV18	CASSPQGALNTEAFF	TGTGCCAGCTCACCGCAGGGGGCTCTGAACACTGAAGCTTTCTTT
TRBJ2-7	.	many	TRBV5-1	CASASSYEQYF	TGCGCCAGCGCCAGCTCCTACGAGCAGTACTTC
TRBJ2-7	.	many	TRBV7-2	CASSLVGQVHEQYF	TGTGCCAGCAGCTTAGTGGGGCAGGTACACGAGCAGTACTTC
TRBJ2-1	.	many	TRBV20-1	CSAPPQGGSSYNEQFF	TGCAGTGCTCCTCCCCAGGGGGGAAGCTCCTACAATGAGCAGTTCTTC
TRBJ1-4	.	many	TRBV7-8	CASSLDTPNEKLFF	TGTGCCAGCAGCCTGGACACTCCGAATGAAAAACTGTTTTTT
TRBJ2-3	.	many	TRBV5-1	CASSLTSSTDTQYF	TGCGCCAGCAGCTTGACCTCTAGCACAGATACGCAGTATTTT
TRBJ2-6	.	many	TRBV5-5	CASTQGGITSSGANVLTF	TGTGCCAGCACTCAAGGGGGGATCACTAGCTCTGGGGCCAACGTCCTGACTTTC
TRBJ1-5	TRBD1	many	TRBV5-1	CASSLIGPGGGAHQLNQPQHF	TGCGCCAGCAGCTTGATAGGCCCCGGAGGGGGCGCGCACCAACTCAATCAGCCCCAGCATTTT
TRBJ2-2	.	many	TRBV10-3	CAISEVLAGELFF	TGTGCCATCAGTGAGGTTCTAGCTGGGGAGCTGTTTTTT
TRBJ1-4	.	many	TRBV7-9	CASSFNEKLFF	TGTGCCAGCAGCTTCAATGAAAAACTGTTTTTT
TRBJ2-1	.	many	TRBV7-2	CASSPAPRPQFF	TGTGCCAGCAGCCCAGCCCCCCGACCGCAGTTCTTC
TRBJ2-5	.	many	TRBV5-5	CASSPTGPETQYF	TGTGCCAGCAGCCCTACAGGGCCGGAGACCCAGTACTTC
TRBJ2-1	TRBD2	many	TRBV7-2	CASSLRRGVSEQFF	TGTGCCAGCAGCTTACGGCGGGGGGTGAGTGAGCAGTTCTTC
TRBJ2-7	.	many	TRBV5-6	CASSLLITSQEQYF	TGTGCCAGCAGTCTTCTGATAACCTCTCAAGAGCAGTACTTC
TRBJ1-2	.	many	TRBV4-1	CASSQDSVGDYGYTF	TGCGCCAGCAGCCAAGATTCGGTGGGGGACTATGGCTACACCTTC
TRBJ2-1	TRBD2	.	TRBV5-1	CASSSGLAERSYYNEQFF	TGCGCCAGCAGCTCGGGACTAGCGGAGCGCTCTTACTACAATGAGCAGTTCTTC
TRBJ2-3	.	medium-sized	TRBV29-1	CSVEEQPTDTQYF	TGCAGCGTTGAAGAGCAGCCCACAGATACGCAGTATTTT
TRBJ2-1	TRBD1	.	TRBV9	CASLAGTGDNEQFF	TGTGCCAGCTTGGCCGGGACAGGGGACAATGAGCAGTTCTTC
TRBJ2-2	.	many	TRBV2	CASKEGGGTGELFF	TGTGCCAGCAAAGAGGGGGGGGGCACCGGGGAGCTGTTTTTT
TRBJ2-3	TRBD2	few	TRBV6-1	CASSTTRRGGTDTQYF	TGTGCCAGCAGTACTACTAGACGGGGGGGGACAGATACGCAGTATTTT
TRBJ2-1	.	many	TRBV20-1	CSASRVVLDEQFF	TGCAGTGCTAGCAGGGTGGTTTTGGATGAGCAGTTCTTC
TRBJ1-5	.	many	TRBV9	CASSVLRTRGGNQPQHF	TGTGCCAGCAGCGTCCTCCGGACGAGGGGGGGGAATCAGCCCCAGCATTTT
TRBJ2-2	.	many	TRBV15	CATSRVGSGELFF	TGTGCCACCAGCAGAGTGGGATCCGGGGAGCTGTTTTTT